A single sample gave rise to the 26 T cell receptor beta chains below, sequenced in a study of T cell repertoires in cytomegalovirus infection. TCRdb re-called the reads through MiXCR, storing one row per CDR3 protein. The table shows around 170,000 distinct CDR3 sequences, with roughly 14% occurring only once. Sequencing was performed on PBMCs. The receptors originated from a human donor in good health (CMV status not recorded). Some clones in this sample may be carry-over from other donors' samples.

This clonotype was recorded many times. J is TRBJ2-1 and V is TRBV10-3; weak D call: TRBD2 (5 bases). The ends were cut back, 2 bases at V and 3 bases at J, with 14 bases in the middle. The CDR3 runs 16 residues. The V gene's germline CDR1 is ENHRY and CDR2 SYGVKD. For the CDR3, the DNA is TGTGCCATCAGTGAGATGGGGAGCTCCTACTACAATGAGCAGTTCTTC. It translates to CAISEMGSSYYNEQFF.

This clonotype was counted at least ten times. V is TRBV7-3 and J is TRBJ2-1, with D possibly TRBD2 on 5 matching bases. Trimming cost V 1 base and J 7 bases, with 8 bases left between them. This CDR3 is 13 amino acids long. Germline loops: CDR1 SGHTA, CDR2 FQGTGA. CDR3 nucleotides: TGTGCCAGCAGCTTAAGGCCGGGGAATGAGCAGTTCTTC. It is translated as CASSLRPGNEQFF.

This clonotype was counted at least ten times. The CDR3 region has the DNA TGTGCCAGCAGCTCGCGCGGGACCCGAGGGGCCTCCTATAATTCACCCCTCCACTTT. It codes for CASSSRGTRGASYNSPLHF. The rearrangement links TRBV11-2 to TRBJ1-6; D possibly corresponds to TRBD1 (5 bases). The V gene lost 4 bases and the J gene lost 0 bases, with 19 bases spanning the gap. Germline V gives CDR1 SGHAT, CDR2 FQNNGV. This CDR3 region has 19 residues.

This clonotype appeared many times. V and J are TRBV7-3 and TRBJ2-6; D might be TRBD1 (6 bases). Germline CDR1 and CDR2: SGHTA and FQGTGA. Between the trimmed V and J ends, which lost 5 bases and 4 bases, there was a span of 15 bases. There are 16 residues in the CDR3. The CDR3, as DNA: TGTGCCAGCAGCACCCGACAGGCACCAGGGGCCAACGTCCTGACTTTC. Translated, it gives CASSTRQAPGANVLTF.

This clonotype was seen at least ten times. This chain connects TRBV7-2 to TRBJ2-2, with 11 bases aligning to TRBD2. CDR3 length: 15 amino acids. The J segment lost 6 bases and the V segment lost 1 base, leaving 1 base of the junction unmatched. Germline V gene sequence: CDR1 SGHTA, CDR2 FQGNSA. In DNA, the CDR3 is TGTGCCAGCAGCTTAGTAGCGGGAGGGCCCGGGGAGCTGTTTTTT. As protein: CASSLVAGGPGELFF. The full variable domain, completed using reference TRBV7-2 and TRBJ2-2, is GAGVSQSPSNKVTEKGKDVELRCDPISGHTALYWYRQSLGQGLEFLIYFQGNSAPDKSGLPSDRFSAERTGGSVSTLTIQRTQQEDSAVYLCASSLVAGGPGELFFGEGSRLTVL.

This clonotype was seen only a few times. The chain recombines TRBV27 with TRBJ2-7, with 10 bases matching TRBD2. V shed 0 bases and J 2 bases; nucleotides not matched to a gene: 4. Germline loops: CDR1 MNHEY, CDR2 SMNVEV (reference sequence). This CDR3 is built from 16 residues. CDR3 sequence: CASSLSGAGGPYEQYF. CDR3 bases: TGTGCCAGCAGTTTATCTGGAGCGGGAGGGCCCTACGAGCAGTACTTC.

This clonotype has at least ten counts. CDR3 sequence (DNA): TGTGCCAGCAGCTGGGGGGTGGGTCCCTACGAGCAGTACTTC. Translation gives CASSWGVGPYEQYF. The gene calls are TRBV5-4 and TRBJ2-7; D might be TRBD2 (6 bases). The CDR3 is 14 amino acids. V was pared by 3 bases and J by 2 bases, with 12 bases between. Germline-derived CDR1 and CDR2 are SGHNT and YYREEE (reference sequence).

This clonotype has at least ten counts. The chain has TRBV6-1 and TRBJ2-7; 8 bases line up with TRBD1. The junction had 7 bases not matched to a gene; V was cut back by 7 bases and J by 5 bases. From germline, CDR1 is MNHNS and CDR2 SASEGT. The CDR3 covers 13 residues. CDR3 coding DNA: TGTGCCAGCAACTTCGACAGGGGCCACGAGCAGTACTTC. It yields the protein CASNFDRGHEQYF.

DNA for the CDR3: TGTGCCAGCAGCCCTGCACAGGGGATGAACACTGAAGCTTTCTTT. This translates into CASSPAQGMNTEAFF. The chain joins TRBV7-6 to TRBJ1-1; the match to TRBD1 covers 7 bases. Germline-derived CDR1 and CDR2 are SGHVS and FNYEAQ. The CDR3 runs 15 residues. V shed 5 bases and J 0 bases; nucleotides not matched to a gene: 6.

This clonotype was seen only a few times. The rearrangement joins TRBV5-6 to TRBJ1-2, with D uncertain. The CDR3 has 15 amino acids. Looked up from germline, CDR1 is SGHDT and CDR2 is YYEEEE. Trimming cost V 4 bases and J 6 bases, with 19 bases left between them. The CDR3: CASSPTLSELNGYTF. The CDR3 nucleotides are TGTGCCAGCAGCCCGACACTCAGCGAATTGAATGGCTACACCTTC.

This clonotype occurred many times. The rearrangement links TRBV28 to TRBJ1-5; D remains unclear. The ends were cut back, 3 bases at V and 4 bases at J, with 7 bases in the middle. In germline, CDR1 is MDHEN, CDR2 SYDVKM. This CDR3 comprises 13 residues. For the CDR3, the DNA is TGTGCCAGCAGTTTCGACAAGAATCAGCCCCAGCATTTT. Translated: CASSFDKNQPQHF. Filled out from reference TRBV28 and TRBJ1-5, the complete variable domain reads DVKVTQSSRYLVKRTGEKVFLECVQDMDHENMFWYRQDPGLGLRLIYFSYDVKMKEKGDIPEGYSVSREKKERFSLILESASTNQTSMYLCASSFDKNQPQHFGDGTRLSIL.

The CDR3 nucleotides are TGTGCCAGCAGTTTCTCATCAGATACGCAGTATTTT. Residues: CASSFSSDTQYF. This chain links TRBV28 with TRBJ2-3; the D is unclear. The V end was cut by 3 bases, the J end by 4 bases, with 5 bases between. This CDR3 is built from 12 residues. Germline V gene data show CDR1 as MDHEN and CDR2 as SYDVKM. The full variable domain, its missing parts supplied by reference TRBV28 and TRBJ2-3, is DVKVTQSSRYLVKRTGEKVFLECVQDMDHENMFWYRQDPGLGLRLIYFSYDVKMKEKGDIPEGYSVSREKKERFSLILESASTNQTSMYLCASSFSSDTQYFGPGTRLTVL.

This clonotype was counted only a few times. The DNA for the CDR3 is TGTGCCAGCAGCCAAGACCGTGAGGTAACTGAAGCTTTCTTT. Protein product: CASSQDREVTEAFF. The chain joins TRBV14 to TRBJ1-1; D is unclear. The germline gives CDR1 SGHDN, CDR2 FVKESK. The length of the CDR3 is 14 residues. Trimming stripped 0 bases from V and 5 bases from J, with 10 bases between.

In this sample, this clonotype turned up many times. The rearrangement uses TRBV7-2 and TRBJ1-5, with TRBD1 matching 7 bases. Per germline, CDR1 SGHTA and CDR2 FQGNSA. This CDR3 spans 15 amino acids. The J segment lost 5 bases and the V segment lost 5 bases, leaving 9 bases of the junction unmatched. CDR3 DNA sequence: TGTGCCAGCAGCATATCGACAGGGTCGGATCAGCCCCAGCATTTT. It translates to CASSISTGSDQPQHF.

This clonotype was seen ten or more times. This chain joins TRBV4-1 and TRBJ1-1, with D possibly TRBD1 on 5 matching bases. V lost 2 bases and J lost 4, with 11 bases in between. This CDR3 spans 14 amino acids. CDR1 and CDR2 (germline): MGHRA, YSYEKL. The DNA of the CDR3 is TGCGCCAGCAGCCAACAGGGCTGGACCACTGAAGCTTTCTTT. Its protein product is CASSQQGWTTEAFF.

This clonotype came up a few times. This chain links TRBV15 with TRBJ2-1; a weak D match, TRBD2 (5 bases). Germline CDR1 reads LNHNV; CDR2 reads YYDKDF (reference sequence). V lost 4 bases to trimming and J lost 5 bases, with 12 bases between them. CDR3 length: 14 amino acids. CDR3 residues: CATSKRTWDNEQFF. CDR3 bases: TGTGCCACCAGCAAGCGGACTTGGGACAATGAGCAGTTCTTC.

Many counts were recorded for this clonotype. The genes are TRBV7-2 and TRBJ2-7; D may be TRBD1 (6 bases). Germline assignment: CDR1 SGHTA and CDR2 FQGNSA. The CDR3 loop spans 16 amino acids. V shed 2 bases and J shed 0 bases, with 14 bases lying between them. CDR3 DNA: TGTGCCAGCAGCTTAATCTGGGACATCCGCTCCTACGAGCAGTACTTC. This encodes CASSLIWDIRSYEQYF.

This clonotype was counted between two and nine times. The chain carries TRBV28 and TRBJ2-4; D remains unclear. This CDR3 has 16 residues. CDR1 and CDR2 (germline): MDHEN, SYDVKM. Deletions cut 5 bases from V and 0 bases from J, with 14 bases between. The CDR3 coding sequence is TGTGCCAGCAGTGCCGGCGGCACCATAGCCAAAAACATTCAGTACTTC. Protein sequence: CASSAGGTIAKNIQYF.

This clonotype was seen many times. The rearrangement uses TRBV29-1 and TRBJ2-3, with D tentatively TRBD2 (5 bases). Germline assignment: CDR1 SQVTM and CDR2 ANQGSEA. CDR3 length: 13 residues. V was trimmed by 4 bases and J by 10 bases, leaving 18 bases between them. The CDR3 bases are TGCAGCGTTGCCGGACTCGCCGTTGTCGCGCAGTATTTT. It codes for CSVAGLAVVAQYF.

This clonotype was picked up a small number of times. The rearrangement links TRBV18 to TRBJ2-1, with 7 bases aligning to TRBD1. V shed 3 bases, J shed 7 bases, and the junction held 6 bases outside the gene matches. Germline V gene lookup returns CDR1 KGHSH and CDR2 LQKENI. CDR3 size: 14 residues. The CDR3 loop is CASSPRGLVNEQFF. Here the CDR3 DNA reads TGTGCCAGCTCACCTAGGGGGCTAGTGAATGAGCAGTTCTTC.

A few counts support this clonotype. This chain joins TRBV18 and TRBJ1-1; D is ambiguous. Germline V CDR1 and CDR2: KGHSH, LQKENI. The CDR3 is 14 residues long. V was clipped by 6 bases and J by 0 bases, with 11 bases between them. The chain's CDR3 is CASSREFMNTEAFF. The CDR3 nucleotides read TGTGCCAGCTCTCGAGAGTTCATGAACACTGAAGCTTTCTTT.

This chain joins TRBV2 and TRBJ2-1; tentatively, D is TRBD2 (6 bases). CDR3 length: 15 amino acids. V was trimmed by 3 bases and J by 10 bases, leaving 19 bases between them. Germline V gene lookup returns CDR1 SNHLY and CDR2 FYNNEI. The CDR3 DNA sequence: TGTGCCAGCAGTGATTTACCGGGGGATAGCTGGGAGCAGTTCTTC. It yields the protein CASSDLPGDSWEQFF.

In this sample, this clonotype turned up a few times. V is TRBV6-2 or TRBV6-3 and J is TRBJ2-3, with TRBD1 as a possible D gene (7 bases). Germline V gene data show CDR1 as MNHEY and CDR2 as SVGEGT. This CDR3 region has 15 residues. Trimming pared 5 bases from V and 6 bases from J, leaving 18 bases between. The CDR3 loop reads CASSPQGSGLDTQYF. The CDR3 bases are TGTGCCAGCAGTCCACAGGGGAGCGGGCTGGATACGCAGTATTTT.

This clonotype has ten or more counts. The genes are TRBV29-1 and TRBJ1-1, with unresolved D. The CDR3 runs 12 residues. V was shortened by 3 bases and J by 1 base, with 6 bases between the two germline ends. Germline V gives CDR1 SQVTM, CDR2 ANQGSEA. CDR3 nucleotides: TGCAGCGTTGATCAGTCGAACACTGAAGCTTTCTTT. Encoded protein: CSVDQSNTEAFF.

Ten or more counts support this clonotype. This sequence joins TRBV7-6 and TRBJ2-2, with D perhaps matching TRBD1 or TRBD2 (5 bases each). CDR1 SGHVS and CDR2 FNYEAQ come from the germline V gene. The CDR3 has 15 amino acids. Trimming shortened V by 2 bases and J by 4 bases, and 11 bases separated the two germline ends. The CDR3: CASSLRGRGTGELFF. In DNA, the CDR3 is TGTGCCAGCAGCTTACGGGGCCGGGGCACCGGGGAGCTGTTTTTT.

The gene calls are TRBV20-1 and TRBJ2-7, with D possibly matching TRBD1 (5 bases). The CDR3 sequence is 13 residues long. The germline gives CDR1 DFQATT, CDR2 SNEGSKA (reference sequence). The ends were cut back, 7 bases at V and 2 bases at J, with 15 bases in the middle. This CDR3 reads CSVRTSRAYEQYF. CDR3 coding DNA: TGCAGTGTCAGAACAAGCAGGGCCTACGAGCAGTACTTC.